One and the same sample provided the 18 T cell receptor beta chains below, sequenced in a study of blood T cells in healthy people across ages. Primed by a sample-barcoded 5' primer and a J-beta primer mix, a second PCR proceeded for roughly 6 to 12 cycles. Each CDR3 protein is one row after TCRdb ran MiXCR on the 5' RACE reads. The sample lists roughly 2 million distinct CDR3 sequences, just under 50% occurring once. Material for sequencing was blood. The receptors come from a woman aged 40 to 55 in good health.

On this clonotype: Its ends do not fully match the called genes, so a read error is possible. The chain carries TRBV7-2 and TRBJ2-5, with TRBD2 identical over 9 bases. The CDR3 loop spans 16 amino acids. The V gene's germline CDR1 is SGHTA and CDR2 FQGNSA. The CDR3 nucleotides read TGTGCCAGCAGCTTAGCAGGGACTAGCCTTCAAGGGACCCAGTACTTC. Its translation: CASSLAGTSLQGTQYF. Variable domain in full (rest from reference TRBV7-2 and TRBJ2-5): GAGVSQSPSNKVTEKGKDVELRCDPISGHTALYWYRQSLGQGLEFLIYFQGNSAPDKSGLPSDRFSAERTGGSVSTLTIQRTQQEDSAVYLCASSLAGTSLQGTQYFGPGTRLLVL.

Remarks on this clonotype: The final CDR3 position lacks the conserved phenylalanine or tryptophan, pointing to a likely read error. The V gene is TRBV29-1, the J gene TRBJ2-3; D is ambiguous. Per the germline V gene, CDR1 is SQVTM and CDR2 is ANQGSEA. The V and J ends lost 3 bases and 0 bases respectively, with 4 bases between them. This CDR3 has 12 amino acids. The CDR3 protein is CSVEASTDTQYI. For the CDR3, the DNA is TGCAGCGTTGAGGCTAGCACAGATACGCAGTATATT.

This clonotype showed up just a few times. This chain links TRBV6-5 with TRBJ1-2, with D hard to call. This CDR3 has 14 amino acids. The germline V gene encodes CDR1 MNHEY and CDR2 SVGAGI. The V gene lost 7 bases and the J gene lost 3 bases, with 15 bases spanning the gap. As DNA, the CDR3 is TGTGCCAGCACACAGTACTACCCCCACTATGGCTACACCTTC. It yields the protein CASTQYYPHYGYTF.

The rearrangement joins TRBV29-1 to TRBJ2-7; D is possibly TRBD1 (5 bases). The CDR3 is made up of 13 amino acids. In germline, CDR1 is SQVTM, CDR2 ANQGSEA. V was clipped by 7 bases and J by 0 bases, with 13 bases between them. CDR3 sequence reads: CSAKGLPSYEQYF. In DNA form, the CDR3 reads TGCAGCGCCAAGGGGCTACCCTCCTACGAGCAGTACTTC.

This sequence joins TRBV7-2 and TRBJ2-1; 7 bases line up with TRBD1. The length of the CDR3 is 16 residues. With V trimmed by 6 bases and J by 4 bases, 12 bases remained unmatched. Germline-derived CDR1 and CDR2 are SGHTA and FQGNSA. CDR3: CASSHVGGQTYNEQFF. CDR3 coding DNA: TGTGCCAGCAGTCACGTTGGGGGACAGACTTACAATGAGCAGTTCTTC.

This chain joins TRBV6-5 and TRBJ2-6; TRBD1 or TRBD2 may be the D gene (5 bases each). The V gene lost 4 bases and the J gene lost 0 bases, with 10 bases spanning the gap. Looked up from germline, CDR1 is MNHEY and CDR2 is SVGAGI. This CDR3 region has 16 residues. This CDR3 reads CASSWDRSSGANVLTF. Written as DNA, the CDR3 is TGTGCCAGCAGTTGGGACCGTAGCTCTGGGGCCAACGTCCTGACTTTC.

The J gene is TRBJ1-6, the V gene TRBV7-2; no clear D gene. The length of the CDR3 is 16 residues. In germline, CDR1 is SGHTA, CDR2 FQGNSA. V lost 1 base, J lost 9 bases, and 16 bases lay in between. The CDR3 nucleotides are TGTGCCAGCAGCTTAGATCCGCCAGGACTTAGTTCACCCCTCCACTTT. This encodes CASSLDPPGLSSPLHF.

The V gene is TRBV7-2, the J gene TRBJ2-5; TRBD1 agrees at 7 bases. The CDR3 has 13 residues. Germline CDR1 and CDR2: SGHTA and FQGNSA. V shed 7 bases, J shed 5 bases, and the junction held 7 bases outside the gene matches. The CDR3 DNA follows: TGTGCCAGCAACGTGACAGGGCGGGAGACCCAGTACTTC. This encodes CASNVTGRETQYF.

This chain links TRBV6-4 with TRBJ2-1, with 8 bases aligning to TRBD1. The CDR3 runs 15 residues. With 3 bases clipped from V and 5 bases from J, the junction kept 6 bases outside the gene matches. CDR1 is MRHNA and CDR2 is SNTAGT in the germline V gene. The CDR3 sequence is CASSEKQGGHNEQFF. DNA for the CDR3: TGTGCCAGCAGTGAGAAACAGGGGGGCCACAATGAGCAGTTCTTC.

The CDR3 reads CASRPVRGANTEAFF. The CDR3 DNA is TGTGCCAGCAGACCCGTGAGGGGAGCTAACACTGAAGCTTTCTTT. The rearrangement joins TRBV28 to TRBJ1-1; possible D gene TRBD1, 5 bases. The V gene lost 6 bases and the J gene lost 2 bases, with 16 bases spanning the gap. CDR1 MDHEN and CDR2 SYDVKM come from the germline V gene. The CDR3 has 15 residues.

The rearrangement joins TRBV28 to TRBJ2-5, with D perhaps TRBD2 (6 bases). V lost 5 bases, J lost 5 bases, and 15 bases lay in between. CDR1 is MDHEN and CDR2 is SYDVKM in the germline V gene. CDR3 size: 14 residues. CDR3 nucleotides: TGTGCCAGCAGTCCAATTGGGGGGTTGGAGACCCAGTACTTC. Encoded protein: CASSPIGGLETQYF.

In its sample, this clonotype was seen a few times. The gene calls are TRBV28 and TRBJ2-7; 9 bases are shared with TRBD1. From germline, CDR1 is MDHEN and CDR2 SYDVKM. CDR3 size: 15 residues. The V gene end was trimmed by 5 bases and the J gene end by 2 bases; junction bases not matched to a gene: 7. In DNA, the CDR3 is TGTGCCAGCAGTAAACCGGGACAGGGAGCCTACGAGCAGTACTTC. It codes for CASSKPGQGAYEQYF.

V usage is TRBV4-3 and J usage is TRBJ1-2; 9 bases agree with TRBD1. The CDR3 spans 15 residues. J gave up 3 bases and V 2 bases, and 4 bases lay outside the gene matches. CDR1 and CDR2 from the germline V gene are LGHNA and YSLEER. The CDR3 bases are TGCGCCAGCAGCCAATGGACAGGGGCAGACTATGGCTACACCTTC. Translated: CASSQWTGADYGYTF.

The V and J genes are TRBV12-5 and TRBJ1-2; possibly TRBD1 for D (5 bases). From germline, CDR1 is LGHNT and CDR2 FRNRAP. The CDR3 is made up of 15 amino acids. The germline V and J ends were trimmed by 1 base and 8 bases, with 17 bases remaining between them. The CDR3 sequence: CASGLGSRGHQGYTF. CDR3 DNA sequence: TGTGCTAGTGGTTTGGGGAGCCGGGGCCACCAAGGCTACACCTTC.

V gene TRBV27 combines with J gene TRBJ2-1, with 8 bases aligning to TRBD2. J was trimmed by 4 bases and V by 5 bases; bases with no gene match: 10. Germline V gene lookup returns CDR1 MNHEY and CDR2 SMNVEV (reference sequence). There are 16 residues in the CDR3. CDR3: CASSPGGGIPYNEQFF. As DNA, the CDR3 is TGTGCCAGCAGTCCCGGGGGGGGGATACCTTACAATGAGCAGTTCTTC.

The chain has TRBV4-3 and TRBJ2-5, with 8 bases aligning to TRBD2. V lost 0 bases, J lost 11 bases, and 17 bases stayed unmatched. CDR3 length equals 17 residues. Germline V CDR1 and CDR2: LGHNA, YSLEER. The CDR3 loop is CASSQELLAELYNEQYF. The DNA of the CDR3 is TGCGCCAGCAGCCAAGAGCTACTAGCGGAACTCTACAATGAGCAGTACTTC.

This clonotype turned up a few times. The chain recombines TRBV12-3 or TRBV12-4 with TRBJ2-5; 8 nucleotides match TRBD1. The V and J ends lost 5 bases and 3 bases, in that order; junction bases with no gene match: 11. The CDR3 is made up of 16 amino acids. The DNA for the CDR3 is TGTGCCAGCAGTCCTAGGCACAGGGGGAGAGAAGAGACCCAGTACTTC. Protein sequence: CASSPRHRGREETQYF.

In this sample, this clonotype turned up a few times. J is TRBJ2-1 and V is TRBV29-1; D is perhaps TRBD1 (6 bases). Between the trimmed V and J ends, which lost 5 bases and 5 bases, there was a span of 13 bases. The CDR3 runs to 13 residues. Germline-derived CDR1 and CDR2 are SQVTM and ANQGSEA. The CDR3 bases are TGCAGCGTTACAGGGCAGGGCAACAATGAGCAGTTCTTC. Its translation is CSVTGQGNNEQFF.